Listed below are T cell receptor beta chains from one sample, sequenced in a study of vaccination and CD4 T cells after COVID-19. TCRdb independently ran MiXCR on the PCR reads; one entry per CDR3 protein. The table has roughly 19,000 distinct CDR3 sequences, 50% to 65% seen once; the top ten hold roughly 1.1%. This sample comprised CD4+ T cells from blood, obtained after SARS-CoV-2 vaccination. These receptors came from a human donor who had recovered from COVID-19. CDR3s include the opening cysteine and the closing phenylalanine or tryptophan. D genes are given only for firm matches. Some rows mark clone size as missing; the rest say once, few, many or name a class of expanded clone.

D gene	clone size	J gene	V gene	CDR3 protein	CDR3 DNA
.	.	TRBJ2-5	TRBV7-2	CASSTLGSDRDSHQETQYF	TGTGCCAGCAGCACCCTCGGATCAGACAGGGACTCACACCAAGAGACCCAGTACTTC
TRBD1	.	TRBJ2-2	TRBV18	CASSQTGTANTGELFF	TGTGCCAGCTCACAAACCGGGACAGCGAACACCGGGGAGCTGTTTTTT
.	.	TRBJ2-5	TRBV6-2/TRBV6-3	CASTQRGMETQYF	TGTGCCAGCACCCAGAGGGGGATGGAGACCCAGTACTTC
TRBD2	.	TRBJ2-3	TRBV7-8	CASRSIAGVAADTQYF	TGTGCCAGCAGATCTATAGCGGGAGTCGCTGCAGATACGCAGTATTTT
TRBD1	once	TRBJ1-2	TRBV2	CASSEDRVYGYTF	TGTGCCAGCAGCGAGGACAGGGTCTATGGCTACACCTTC
TRBD1	.	TRBJ1-5	TRBV19	CASSPEGQGQEWGNQPQHF	TGTGCCAGTAGTCCCGAGGGACAGGGGCAGGAATGGGGCAATCAGCCCCAGCATTTT
TRBD2	.	TRBJ2-3	TRBV18	CASSPTTSVITDTQYF	TGTGCCAGCTCACCAACGACTAGCGTGATAACAGATACGCAGTATTTT
.	.	TRBJ2-3	TRBV4-2	CASSQEGTDTQYF	TGTGCCAGCAGCCAAGAGGGCACAGATACGCAGTATTTT
.	.	TRBJ2-7	TRBV2	CASSGISYEQYF	TGTGCCAGCAGTGGGATCTCCTACGAGCAGTACTTC
.	few	TRBJ1-5	TRBV6-1	CASSQGSTSNQPQHF	TGTGCCAGCAGTCAAGGGTCGACGAGCAATCAGCCCCAGCATTTT
TRBD2	.	TRBJ2-3	TRBV5-4	CASSPRYGLAGGTDTQYF	TGTGCCAGCAGCCCACGCTACGGACTAGCGGGGGGAACAGATACGCAGTATTTT
.	.	TRBJ2-3	TRBV10-1	CASSDQGFLKGDTQYF	TGCGCCAGCAGTGACCAAGGCTTCCTGAAGGGGGATACGCAGTATTTT
TRBD2	.	TRBJ2-5	TRBV28	CASSTPGLDETQYF	TGTGCCAGCAGTACCCCGGGACTAGACGAGACCCAGTACTTC
TRBD2	.	TRBJ2-3	TRBV20-1	CSATPGSGRAGTQYF	TGCAGTGCTACCCCAGGGAGCGGGAGGGCCGGTACGCAGTATTTT
TRBD1	few	TRBJ2-5	TRBV20-1	CSARERQGFGETQYF	TGCAGTGCTAGAGAAAGACAGGGTTTTGGAGAGACCCAGTACTTC
TRBD1	.	TRBJ2-7	TRBV6-5	CASSSTGSYEQYF	TGTGCCAGCAGTTCGACAGGGAGCTACGAGCAGTACTTC
.	.	TRBJ1-5	TRBV28	CASRKRAGENQPQHF	TGTGCCAGCAGGAAAAGGGCAGGGGAAAATCAGCCCCAGCATTTT
.	.	TRBJ1-1	TRBV6-1	CASSTTVNTEAFF	TGTGCCAGCAGTACTACGGTGAACACTGAAGCTTTCTTT
.	.	TRBJ2-1	TRBV20-1	CSARSFGQTNYNEQFF	TGCAGTGCTAGGTCCTTCGGACAGACGAACTACAATGAGCAGTTCTTC
.	.	TRBJ1-5	TRBV12-3/TRBV12-4	CASSSIGGVNQPQHF	TGTGCCAGCAGTTCCATAGGGGGGGTCAATCAGCCCCAGCATTTT
.	.	TRBJ2-1	TRBV12-3/TRBV12-4	CASSLYNEQFF	TGTGCCAGCAGTTTGTACAATGAGCAGTTCTTC
.	.	TRBJ1-1	TRBV6-1	CASSRSMNTEAFF	TGTGCCAGCAGCCGCAGCATGAACACTGAAGCTTTCTTT
.	medium-sized	TRBJ1-5	TRBV6-1	CASSEANQPQHF	TGTGCCAGCAGTGAAGCCAATCAGCCCCAGCATTTT
.	.	TRBJ2-3	TRBV12-3/TRBV12-4	CASTSQHRSTDTQYF	TGTGCCAGCACTTCCCAACATCGGAGCACAGATACGCAGTATTTT
.	.	TRBJ1-6	TRBV20-1	CSAYASWAGSPLHF	TGCAGTGCTTACGCCTCGTGGGCCGGTTCACCCCTCCACTTT
.	.	TRBJ2-7	TRBV20-1	CSARDQRLAYEQYF	TGCAGTGCTAGAGATCAGCGACTAGCCTACGAGCAGTACTTC
TRBD2	once	TRBJ2-6	TRBV7-3	CASSLTSGSSGANVLTF	TGTGCCAGCAGCTTGACTAGCGGGAGCTCTGGGGCCAACGTCCTGACTTTC
TRBD2	.	TRBJ2-3	TRBV28	CASSWGGRTDTQYF	TGTGCCAGCAGTTGGGGCGGGAGAACAGATACGCAGTATTTT
.	.	TRBJ2-5	TRBV7-8	CASSPTWGELETQYF	TGTGCCAGCAGCCCGACGTGGGGGGAATTAGAGACCCAGTACTTC
.	.	TRBJ2-3	TRBV7-2	CASSGRMGTRSTQYF	TGTGCCAGCAGCGGAAGGATGGGGACGCGATCTACGCAGTATTTT
.	.	TRBJ1-2	TRBV19	CASSTYSLGGYTF	TGTGCCAGTAGTACCTACAGCCTTGGCGGCTACACCTTC
.	.	TRBJ1-6	TRBV4-1	CASSQGGNSPLHF	TGCGCCAGCAGCCAAGGGGGTAATTCACCCCTCCACTTT
TRBD2	.	TRBJ2-5	TRBV7-9	CASSSTSEETQYF	TGTGCCAGCAGCTCTACTAGCGAAGAGACCCAGTACTTC
TRBD2	.	TRBJ2-7	TRBV7-9	CASSLRLAGSYEQYF	TGTGCCAGCAGCTTACGACTAGCGGGAAGCTACGAGCAGTACTTC
TRBD1	few	TRBJ1-6	TRBV7-9	CASSRDRADSYNSPLHF	TGTGCCAGCAGCCGCGACAGGGCAGACAGTTATAATTCACCCCTCCACTTT
TRBD1	.	TRBJ1-2	TRBV5-6	CASSFGPGQGYGYTF	TGTGCCAGCAGCTTTGGTCCGGGACAGGGCTATGGCTACACCTTC
.	.	TRBJ1-6	TRBV27	CASRTPSSYNSPLHF	TGTGCCAGCAGAACACCGAGCTCCTATAATTCACCCCTCCACTTT
.	few	TRBJ1-1	TRBV20-1	CSATQAAGREAFF	TGCAGTGCTACCCAGGCAGCGGGCAGAGAAGCTTTCTTT
.	.	TRBJ2-2	TRBV28	CASSGSVNTGELFF	TGTGCCAGCAGCGGGTCCGTGAACACCGGGGAGCTGTTTTTT
.	few	TRBJ2-2	TRBV4-3	CASSQDSNTGELFF	TGCGCCAGCAGCCAAGATTCCAACACCGGGGAGCTGTTTTTT
.	few	TRBJ2-3	TRBV7-2	CASSFRLPLDTQYF	TGTGCCAGCAGCTTCCGGTTACCCCTCGATACGCAGTATTTT
.	few	TRBJ1-2	TRBV2	CASSWRPLEGYTF	TGTGCCAGCAGTTGGAGGCCCCTGGAGGGCTACACCTTC
.	.	TRBJ1-1	TRBV6-1	CASRRAALNTEAFF	TGTGCCAGCAGGCGAGCGGCACTTAACACTGAAGCTTTCTTT
.	.	TRBJ2-5	TRBV15	CATRREVAQQTQYF	TGTGCCACCAGGCGAGAGGTGGCACAGCAGACCCAGTACTTC
.	.	TRBJ2-3	TRBV20-1	CSARVGSSTDTQYF	TGCAGTGCTAGAGTCGGGAGCTCCACAGATACGCAGTATTTT
TRBD2	once	TRBJ2-3	TRBV7-7	CASSLLAGGPGADTQYF	TGTGCCAGCAGCCTATTAGCGGGAGGGCCGGGCGCAGATACGCAGTATTTT
TRBD2	.	TRBJ2-4	TRBV20-1	CSASHTSGINIQYF	TGCAGTGCTAGCCACACTAGCGGTATAAACATTCAGTACTTC
.	.	TRBJ2-7	TRBV6-1	CAGGTVYEQYF	TGTGCCGGCGGAACCGTCTACGAGCAGTACTTC